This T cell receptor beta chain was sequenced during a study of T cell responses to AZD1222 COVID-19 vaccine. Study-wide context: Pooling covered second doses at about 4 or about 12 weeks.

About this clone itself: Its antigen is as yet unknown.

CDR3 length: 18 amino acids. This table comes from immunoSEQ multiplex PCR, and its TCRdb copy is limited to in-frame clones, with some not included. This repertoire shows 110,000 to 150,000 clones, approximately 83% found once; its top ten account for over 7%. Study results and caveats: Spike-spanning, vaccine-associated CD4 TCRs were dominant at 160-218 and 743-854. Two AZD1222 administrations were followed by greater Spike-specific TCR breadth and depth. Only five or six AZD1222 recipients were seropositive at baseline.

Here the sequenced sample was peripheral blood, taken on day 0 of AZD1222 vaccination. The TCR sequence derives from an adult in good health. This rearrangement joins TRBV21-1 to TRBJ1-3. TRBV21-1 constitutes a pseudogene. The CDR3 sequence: CASSSNPPGKEAGNTIYF. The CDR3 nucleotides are TGTGCCAGCAGCTCAAACCCCCCGGGTAAGGAAGCTGGAAACACCATATATTTT.